This T cell receptor beta chain emerged from a study of prognosis after radiotherapy for stage I lung cancer. About the study: Several of the patients had squamous cell carcinoma tumors, while roughly twelve had adenocarcinoma tumors. Patients received stereotactic body radiotherapy alone, with no concurrent therapy. Study-level results: Post-treatment Shannon entropy following stereotactic body radiation therapy was lower among patients who developed distant metastases.

The blood draw at each of two time points yielded about 6 milliliters of peripheral blood. In germline, CDR1 is KGHDR, CDR2 SFDVKD. The length of the CDR3 is 14 residues. The V and J ends lost 4 bases and 5 bases respectively, with 14 bases between them. By two-round multiplex PCR, the TCR beta CDR3 was amplified from genomic DNA. Every TRBV and TRBJ gene had its own specific primer in first-round PCR. A single record per CDR3 protein comes from TCRdb applying MiXCR to the multiplex PCR reads. The sample has 45,000 to 60,000 distinct CDR3 sequences, approximately 35% seen once. This clonotype was found many times. The antigen remains undetermined.

The V call is TRBV24-1, the J call TRBJ2-7, with D perhaps matching TRBD1 or TRBD2 (5 bases each). The specimen was PBMCs, collected before or after stereotactic body radiation therapy (not recorded which). The sequence was collected from a donor of 50 years or more with non-small cell lung cancer. The CDR3 region has the DNA TGTGCCACCAGTGAGGCTGGGACCTACGACGAGCAGTACTTC. Protein sequence: CATSEAGTYDEQYF.